The 5 T cell receptor beta chains presented below share a single source sample, sequenced in a study of cytomegalovirus exposure and HLA in healthy donors. Method: immunoSEQ multiplex PCR; TCRdb's copy keeps in-frame clones and lacks some. The table lists over 200,000 clones, approximately 80% of them singletons. The sequenced material came from PBMCs. These receptor sequences come from a woman aged 30 to 39 in good health and CMV-seropositive.

The V and J genes are TRBV20-1 and TRBJ2-1; D not resolved. The CDR3 is 11 residues long. Trimming took off 6 bases at V and 7 bases at J, with 10 bases between the two ends. Germline V gives CDR1 DFQATT, CDR2 SNEGSKA (reference sequence). CDR3 sequence: CSAPLWNEQFF. In nucleotides, the CDR3 is TGCAGTGCCCCACTCTGGAATGAGCAGTTCTTC.

This chain joins TRBV28 and TRBJ1-2; a weak D match, TRBD1 (5 bases). Germline V gene sequence: CDR1 MDHEN, CDR2 SYDVKM. V was clipped by 2 bases and J by 7 bases, with 17 bases between them. This CDR3 is 15 amino acids long. The CDR3 protein is CASSLGGREELGYTF. The CDR3, as DNA: TGTGCCAGCAGTTTAGGGGGTAGGGAGGAACTTGGCTACACCTTC.

This clone was counted only a few times. The V call is TRBV5-1, the J call TRBJ2-2; 7 bases are a match to TRBD1. The junction had 6 bases not matched to a gene; V was cut back by 4 bases and J by 3 bases. The CDR3 covers 15 residues. Looked up from germline, CDR1 is SGHRS and CDR2 is YFSETQ. The CDR3 loop reads CASSIGQVDTGELFF. The CDR3 coding sequence is TGCGCCAGCAGCATAGGACAGGTGGACACCGGGGAGCTGTTTTTT.

This clone has just one count. The V call is TRBV11-3, the J call TRBJ2-5; D gene unclear. Germline CDR1 and CDR2: SGHNT and YENEEA. Trimming stripped 5 bases from V and 2 bases from J, with 15 bases between. There are 15 residues in the CDR3. The CDR3 DNA reads as TGTGCCAGCAGCCCCATTTCTGTCAGTCAAGAGACCCAGTACTTC. This sequence encodes CASSPISVSQETQYF.

The chain recombines TRBV10-1 with TRBJ1-5, with TRBD1 matching 7 bases. The CDR3 length is 13 residues. Germline V gene lookup returns CDR1 WNHNN and CDR2 SYGVQD (reference sequence). V shed 6 bases and J 6 bases; nucleotides not matched to a gene: 5. CDR3 loop: CASSRDSGQPQHF. Here the CDR3 DNA reads TGCGCCAGCAGCCGGGACAGCGGTCAGCCCCAGCATTTT.